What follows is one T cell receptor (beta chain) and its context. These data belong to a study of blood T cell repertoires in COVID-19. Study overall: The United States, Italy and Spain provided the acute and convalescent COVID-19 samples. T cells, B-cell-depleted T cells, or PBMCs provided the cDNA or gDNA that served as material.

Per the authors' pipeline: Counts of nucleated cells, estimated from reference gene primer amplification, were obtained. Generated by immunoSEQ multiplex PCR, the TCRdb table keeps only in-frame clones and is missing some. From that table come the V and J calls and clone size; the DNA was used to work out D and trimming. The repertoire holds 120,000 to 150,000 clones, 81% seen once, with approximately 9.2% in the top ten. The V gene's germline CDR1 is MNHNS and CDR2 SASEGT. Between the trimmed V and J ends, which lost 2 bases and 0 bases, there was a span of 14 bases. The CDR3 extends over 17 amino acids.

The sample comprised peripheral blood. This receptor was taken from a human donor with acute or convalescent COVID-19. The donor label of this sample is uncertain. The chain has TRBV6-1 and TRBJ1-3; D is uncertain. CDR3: CASSELRGKDSGNTIYF. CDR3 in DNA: TGTGCCAGCAGTGAATTGCGAGGGAAGGACTCTGGAAACACCATATATTTT.